The next 15 T cell receptor beta chains were all read from a single sample in a study of T cells in Graves' hyperthyroidism and ophthalmopathy. Authors of the study amplified TCR beta CDR3 regions from RNA transcripts. With the HTBI primer set, the TCR CDR3 went through a first round of RT-PCR. TCRdb reprocessed the multiplex PCR reads with MiXCR, giving one entry per CDR3 protein. The table has 600,000 to 650,000 distinct CDR3 sequences, about 20% seen once; the top ten hold more than 30%. The sequenced sample was blood. The receptors here all came from a man under 40 with Graves' ophthalmopathy.

The chain uses TRBV2 and TRBJ2-1; TRBD2 might be the D (5 bases). V was shortened by 5 bases and J by 4 bases, with 15 bases between the two germline ends. The CDR3 loop spans 15 amino acids. Germline V gene data show CDR1 as SNHLY and CDR2 as FYNNEI. The CDR3 here is CASSSVGVGYNEQFF. CDR3 nucleotides: TGTGCCAGCAGTTCTGTCGGGGTAGGGTACAATGAGCAGTTCTTC. Using reference TRBV2 and TRBJ2-1 for the parts outside the CDR3, the full variable domain is EPEVTQTPSHQVTQMGQEVILRCVPISNHLYFYWYRQILGQKVEFLVSFYNNEISEKSEIFDDQFSVERPDGSNFTLKIRSTKLEDSAMYFCASSSVGVGYNEQFFGPGTRLTVL.

The chain uses TRBV7-9 and TRBJ1-1, with D perhaps matching TRBD1 (5 bases). This CDR3 region has 15 residues. Germline assignment: CDR1 SEHNR and CDR2 FQNEAQ (reference sequence). The V and J ends lost 1 base and 5 bases respectively, with 14 bases between them. CDR3 DNA sequence: TGTGCCAGCAGCTTAGAGCAGGGAGTCAGGACTGAAGCTTTCTTT. Translation: CASSLEQGVRTEAFF.

This clonotype was seen only a few times. The chain has TRBV28 and TRBJ1-1, with D possibly matching TRBD1 (5 bases). The CDR3 runs to 12 residues. Germline V gene data show CDR1 as MDHEN and CDR2 as SYDVKM. Trimming took 7 bases from V and 5 from J, leaving 11 bases between them. As DNA, the CDR3 is TGTGCCAGCATTGCTTCAGGGACTGAAGCTTTCTTT. Translation gives CASIASGTEAFF.

This clonotype was recorded many times. This sequence joins TRBV6-2 or TRBV6-3 and TRBJ2-1; a weak D match, TRBD2 (6 bases). CDR1 MNHEY and CDR2 SVGEGT come from the germline V gene. Trimming stripped 5 bases from V and 7 bases from J, with 15 bases between. The length of the CDR3 is 14 residues. This CDR3 reads CASSPRRGLNEQFF. CDR3 nucleotides: TGTGCCAGCAGTCCCCGGAGGGGCTTGAATGAGCAGTTCTTC.

In this sample, this clonotype turned up a few times. CDR3 residues: CASSEDRESSYGYTF. In DNA, the CDR3 is TGTGCCAGCAGTGAGGACAGGGAATCGAGCTATGGCTACACCTTC. This chain links TRBV6-1 with TRBJ1-2; 8 bases line up with TRBD1. The V gene end was trimmed by 3 bases and the J gene end by 4 bases; junction bases not matched to a gene: 7. CDR3 length equals 15 residues. CDR1 is MNHNS, CDR2 SASEGT, per germline.

This clonotype occurred once. The chain joins TRBV12-3 or TRBV12-4 to TRBJ2-3; D might be TRBD1 or TRBD2, each matching 6 bases. Trimming cost V 1 base and J 4 bases, with 15 bases left between them. The CDR3 spans 16 residues. This CDR3 reads CASSLGGGCGADTQYF. The CDR3 DNA follows: TGTGCCAGCAGTTTAGGAGGGGGGTGCGGCGCAGATACGCAGTATTTT.

This clonotype showed up many times. The gene calls are TRBV11-2 and TRBJ2-5; possibly TRBD1 or TRBD2 for D (5 bases each). This CDR3 is built from 14 residues. The germline gives CDR1 SGHAT, CDR2 FQNNGV. V shed 5 bases and J shed 3 bases, with 13 bases lying between them. CDR3 nucleotides: TGTGCCAGCAGCCGGGACGTGATAAAAGAGACCCAGTACTTC. It codes for CASSRDVIKETQYF.

The chain links TRBV27 to TRBJ1-2, with D unclear. CDR1 is MNHEY and CDR2 is SMNVEV in the germline V gene (reference sequence). The CDR3 has 16 residues. The V and J ends lost 5 bases and 0 bases respectively, with 16 bases between them. The CDR3 here is CASSTTEASSNYGYTF. CDR3 DNA: TGTGCCAGCAGTACAACCGAGGCCTCTTCTAACTATGGCTACACCTTC.

In its sample, this clonotype was seen a few times. The chain recombines TRBV30 with TRBJ1-1; D perhaps matches TRBD1 (5 bases). Germline V lookup: CDR1 GTSNPN, CDR2 SVGIG (reference sequence). Trimming took off 2 bases at V and 1 base at J, with 11 bases between the two ends. The CDR3 is 14 amino acids. The CDR3 sequence: CAWSNDGGNTEAFF. The DNA of the CDR3 is TGTGCCTGGAGTAACGATGGGGGGAACACTGAAGCTTTCTTT.

This clonotype was seen only a few times. The gene calls are TRBV7-2 and TRBJ2-3; D is ambiguous. Germline CDR1 is SGHTA and CDR2 is FQGNSA. The V end lost 5 bases, the J end lost 1 base, and 10 bases lay between the germline ends. The CDR3 sequence is 14 residues long. The chain's CDR3 is CASSPHPGTDTQYF. The CDR3 coding sequence is TGTGCCAGCAGCCCCCACCCGGGCACAGATACGCAGTATTTT.

Only a few counts were recorded for this clonotype. This chain connects TRBV5-1 to TRBJ1-5; no definite D call. This CDR3 has 14 residues. Deletions cut 3 bases from V and 6 bases from J, with 13 bases between. CDR1 SGHRS and CDR2 YFSETQ come from the germline V gene. The CDR3 DNA follows: TGCGCCAGCAGCTCGGGCGGGATCGGTCAGCCCCAGCATTTT. Its translation is CASSSGGIGQPQHF.

This clonotype has only a few counts. V is TRBV6-1 and J is TRBJ2-2; the match to TRBD2 covers 7 bases. J gave up 0 bases and V 1 base, and 5 bases lay outside the gene matches. The CDR3 contains 17 residues. Germline values: CDR1 MNHNS, CDR2 SASEGT. The CDR3 DNA reads TGTGCCAGCAGTGAAGTCGCGGGAGCCGCGAACACCGGGGAGCTGTTTTTT. Amino acid sequence: CASSEVAGAANTGELFF.

This clonotype has more than one count but fewer than ten. The V call is TRBV6-5, the J call TRBJ2-3; D gene uncertain. This CDR3 has 15 amino acids. The germline gives CDR1 MNHEY, CDR2 SVGAGI. Trimming stripped 2 bases from V and 0 bases from J, with 9 bases between. This CDR3 is CASSYRDRSTDTQYF. Here the CDR3 DNA reads TGTGCCAGCAGTTACCGTGACCGTAGCACAGATACGCAGTATTTT.

The chain uses TRBV13 and TRBJ2-7; D not certain. The V end was cut by 5 bases, the J end by 7 bases, with 18 bases between. Germline lookup yields CDR1 PRHDT and CDR2 FYEKMQ (reference sequence). The CDR3 loop spans 14 amino acids. The CDR3: CASSPRWDGGEQYF. CDR3 nucleotides: TGTGCCAGCAGCCCCCGGTGGGATGGTGGGGAGCAGTACTTC.

Ten or more counts support this clonotype. The chain employs TRBV3-1 and TRBJ1-1; D is perhaps TRBD1 (5 bases). The CDR3 runs 15 residues. V was shortened by 3 bases and J by 1 base, with 12 bases between the two germline ends. Germline CDR1 reads LGHDT; CDR2 reads YNNKEL (reference sequence). The CDR3 DNA follows: TGTGCCAGCAGCCAGACCGGGACGGCGAACACTGAAGCTTTCTTT. Its protein product is CASSQTGTANTEAFF.